What follows are 27 T cell receptor beta chains derived from one specimen sequenced in a study of metastatic and nonmetastatic thyroid tumors. There were no patients who had received any treatment before thyroid surgery. TCRdb reassembled clones from the PCR reads with MiXCR. The sample holds 20,000 to 25,000 clones, roughly 20% seen once. Sequencing used adjacent normal tissue. The source of these receptors is a female donor with papillary thyroid cancer or a benign thyroid nodule (not recorded which). Some clones in this sample may be carry-over from other donors' samples.

This clone was detected a few times. V is TRBV19 and J is TRBJ1-2, with 8 nucleotides matching TRBD1. Germline V gene lookup returns CDR1 LNHDA and CDR2 SQIVND (reference sequence). The CDR3 has 14 amino acids. The V gene end was trimmed by 6 bases and the J gene end by 4 bases; junction bases not matched to a gene: 7. CDR3 nucleotides: TGTGCCAGTAGGAGTACAGGGGGAACCTATGGCTACACCTTC. This translates into CASRSTGGTYGYTF.

This clone was seen only a few times. The chain couples TRBV10-3 to TRBJ2-2; D not certain. Deletions cut 3 bases from V and 3 bases from J, with 11 bases between. Germline V gene sequence: CDR1 ENHRY, CDR2 SYGVKD. The CDR3 has 15 residues. The CDR3 bases are TGTGCCATCAGTGAAGGCAGTCAGTACACCGGGGAGCTGTTTTTT. Its translation is CAISEGSQYTGELFF.

A note on this clone: A much larger clonotype is one base distant, so this may be a read error. This chain joins TRBV29-1 and TRBJ2-1; no reliable D call. Trimming removed 3 bases from V and 0 bases from J, with 15 bases in between. The CDR3 has 16 residues. Germline CDR1 is SQVTM and CDR2 is ANQGSEA. CDR3: CSVEPETLHSYNEQFF. In DNA form, the CDR3 reads TGCAGCGTTGAGCCCGAGACGTTACACTCCTACAATGAGCAGTTCTTC.

Many counts were recorded for this clone. The J gene is TRBJ1-5, the V gene TRBV5-4; no firm D call. V gave up 0 bases and J gave up 4 bases, with 5 bases separating them. Per germline, CDR1 SGHNT and CDR2 YYREEE (reference sequence). This CDR3 comprises 13 residues. The DNA for the CDR3 is TGTGCCAGCAGCTTGGGACATAATCAGCCCCAGCATTTT. It yields the protein CASSLGHNQPQHF.

The chain uses TRBV15 and TRBJ2-7, with 11 bases fitting TRBD2. There are 16 residues in the CDR3. V was clipped by 3 bases and J by 1 base; unmatched bases: 5. CDR1 is LNHNV and CDR2 is YYDKDF in the germline V gene (reference sequence). CDR3 amino acids: CATSRSRTSGSYEQYF. The CDR3 DNA reads as TGTGCCACCAGCAGGAGCCGGACTAGCGGGTCCTACGAGCAGTACTTC.

V usage is TRBV5-4 and J usage is TRBJ2-3, with D possibly being TRBD1 (6 bases). Germline lookup yields CDR1 SGHNT and CDR2 YYREEE (reference sequence). This CDR3 region has 17 residues. Trimming left V 0 bases short and J 0 bases short, with 14 bases between. The CDR3 DNA is TGTGCCAGCAGCTTGGGGTCCGGGACACTCAGCACAGATACGCAGTATTTT. Its protein product is CASSLGSGTLSTDTQYF. The complete variable domain, with remaining parts taken from reference TRBV5-4 and TRBJ2-3, reads ETGVTQSPTHLIKTRGQQVTLRCSSQSGHNTVSWYQQALGQGPQFIFQYYREEENGRGNFPPRFSGLQFPNYSSELNVNALELDDSALYLCASSLGSGTLSTDTQYFGPGTRLTVL.

Within the sample, this clone is medium-sized. V and J are TRBV6-2 or TRBV6-3 and TRBJ1-1; weak D call: TRBD1 (5 bases). V lost 4 bases, J lost 5 bases, and 14 bases lay in between. CDR1 MNHEY and CDR2 SVGEGT come from the germline V gene. The CDR3 totals 14 residues. CDR3 loop: CASSSSGGWTEAFF. The DNA of the CDR3 is TGTGCCAGCAGTTCCTCCGGGGGATGGACTGAAGCTTTCTTT.

The sample holds many counts of this clone. This chain joins TRBV27 and TRBJ2-3; a weak D match, TRBD2 (7 bases). Trimming cost V 2 bases and J 3 bases, with 9 bases left between them. CDR1 is MNHEY and CDR2 is SMNVEV in the germline V gene (reference sequence). The CDR3 covers 14 residues. The DNA of the CDR3 is TGTGCCAGCAGTTTAAGGGGGGGTACAGATACGCAGTATTTT. Amino acid sequence: CASSLRGGTDTQYF.

On this clone itself: A read error is possible here, since a much larger clone lies one base away. The chain is built from TRBV29-1 and TRBJ2-3; D is unresolved. V lost 7 bases and J lost 5, with 22 bases in between. The CDR3 contains 15 residues. Germline V gene data show CDR1 as SQVTM and CDR2 as ANQGSEA. CDR3 residues: CSDARAYPYRDTQYF. CDR3 nucleotide sequence: TGCAGCGACGCCCGGGCCTATCCCTACCGAGATACGCAGTATTTT.

The sample holds many counts of this clone. The rearrangement links TRBV24-1 to TRBJ2-5, with a possible D match to TRBD1 (6 bases). The CDR3 extends over 16 amino acids. Germline CDR1 KGHDR, CDR2 SFDVKD. The V end lost 2 bases, the J end lost 6 bases, and 18 bases lay between the germline ends. This CDR3 is CATSDSVMGQGKTQYF. Here the CDR3 DNA reads TGTGCCACCAGTGATTCCGTAATGGGGCAGGGGAAGACCCAGTACTTC.

This clone was detected many times. The chain is built from TRBV20-1 and TRBJ2-3; possibly TRBD1 or TRBD2 for D (5 bases each). V was trimmed by 3 bases and J by 2 bases, leaving 9 bases between them. Germline V gene data show CDR1 as DFQATT and CDR2 as SNEGSKA (reference sequence). This CDR3 is built from 13 residues. The CDR3 is CSASRGTTDTQYF. Here the CDR3 DNA reads TGCAGTGCTAGTCGAGGGACCACAGATACGCAGTATTTT.

The chain uses TRBV7-2 and TRBJ2-7; D gene unclear. The CDR3 extends over 14 amino acids. The germline V and J ends were trimmed by 3 bases and 0 bases, with 9 bases remaining between them. Germline lookup yields CDR1 SGHTA and CDR2 FQGNSA. As DNA, the CDR3 is TGTGCCAGCAGCTTTAAGAGCGCCTCCTACGAGCAGTACTTC. Its protein product is CASSFKSASYEQYF.

This sequence joins TRBV19 and TRBJ1-5, with D tentatively TRBD1 (5 bases). In germline, CDR1 is LNHDA, CDR2 SQIVND (reference sequence). The CDR3 contains 14 residues. Trimming took 5 bases from V and 8 from J, leaving 16 bases between them. The CDR3 DNA reads as TGTGCCAGTAGTTTTATGCAGGGTAGGGAGCCCCAGCATTTT. Translation: CASSFMQGREPQHF.

By its share, this clone is medium-sized. This chain joins TRBV6-2 or TRBV6-3 and TRBJ2-1; D unresolved. This CDR3 is 14 amino acids long. V dropped 2 bases and J dropped 0 bases, with 5 bases sitting between them. CDR1 and CDR2 (germline): MNHEY, SVGEGT. The CDR3 DNA reads TGTGCCAGCAGTTACGGACCCTCCTACAATGAGCAGTTCTTC. It yields the protein CASSYGPSYNEQFF.

This clone was counted ten times or more. The genes are TRBV18 and TRBJ1-5, with TRBD1 matching over 10 bases. The CDR3 runs 13 residues. CDR1 KGHSH and CDR2 LQKENI come from the germline V gene. The J segment lost 5 bases and the V segment lost 8 bases, leaving 3 bases of the junction unmatched. The CDR3 protein is CASQGTGDQPQHF. CDR3 coding DNA: TGTGCCAGCCAGGGGACAGGGGATCAGCCCCAGCATTTT. Using reference TRBV18 and TRBJ1-5 for the parts outside the CDR3, the full variable domain is NAGVMQNPRHLVRRRGQEARLRCSPMKGHSHVYWYRQLPEEGLKFMVYLQKENIIDESGMPKERFSAEFPKEGPSILRIQQVVRGDSAAYFCASQGTGDQPQHFGDGTRLSIL.

This clone came up a few times. This rearrangement joins TRBV24-1 to TRBJ2-2; D perhaps matches TRBD1 (5 bases). Germline CDR1 KGHDR, CDR2 SFDVKD. The CDR3 sequence is 15 residues long. The ends were cut back, 0 bases at V and 3 bases at J, with 7 bases in the middle. In DNA form, the CDR3 reads TGTGCCACCAGTGATTTGGTGACAGACACCGGGGAGCTGTTTTTT. Protein sequence: CATSDLVTDTGELFF.

This clone occurred many times. The chain has TRBV20-1 and TRBJ2-5; D may be TRBD1 or TRBD2 (5 bases each). The CDR3 length is 13 residues. Germline V gene lookup returns CDR1 DFQATT and CDR2 SNEGSKA (reference sequence). V lost 6 bases and J lost 5, with 16 bases in between. CDR3 loop: CSAHGLAGETQYF. DNA for the CDR3: TGCAGTGCACACGGCCTAGCAGGGGAGACCCAGTACTTC.

This clone was picked up many times. This specimen includes other DNA sequences encoding the same CDR3. CDR3 coding DNA: TGTGCCAGTAGTATAGAAGGTGGCTACACCTTC. The encoded protein is CASSIEGGYTF. The genes are TRBV19 and TRBJ1-2; D gene uncertain. The V end was cut by 0 bases, the J end by 7 bases, with 3 bases between. CDR1 and CDR2 from the germline V gene are LNHDA and SQIVND (reference sequence). The CDR3 contains 11 residues.

This clone was seen ten or more times. This sequence joins TRBV4-3 and TRBJ1-4; a possible D gene is TRBD1 (5 bases). V shed 4 bases and J shed 8 bases, with 14 bases lying between them. CDR1 is LGHNA and CDR2 is YSLEER in the germline V gene. This CDR3 contains 14 residues. CDR3 residues: CASSPGIGGEKLFF. The CDR3 DNA sequence: TGCGCCAGCAGCCCTGGCATCGGGGGAGAAAAACTGTTTTTT.

The chain joins TRBV11-2 to TRBJ2-3; no clear D. V was clipped by 5 bases and J by 2 bases, with 14 bases between them. The length of the CDR3 is 15 residues. CDR1 SGHAT and CDR2 FQNNGV come from the germline V gene. This CDR3 reads CASSLRVPLTDTQYF. The CDR3 nucleotides are TGTGCCAGCAGCCTGAGAGTTCCCCTCACAGATACGCAGTATTTT. The full variable domain, completed using reference TRBV11-2 and TRBJ2-3, is EAGVAQSPRYKIIEKRQSVAFWCNPISGHATLYWYQQILGQGPKLLIQFQNNGVVDDSQLPKDRFSAERLKGVDSTLKIQPAKLEDSAVYLCASSLRVPLTDTQYFGPGTRLTVL.

This clone has a count of ten or more. The chain joins TRBV20-1 to TRBJ1-1, with D possibly being TRBD1 (6 bases). Trimming took off 6 bases at V and 1 base at J, with 9 bases between the two ends. Looked up from germline, CDR1 is DFQATT and CDR2 is SNEGSKA (reference sequence). This CDR3 has 12 residues. CDR3 amino acids: CSAGQPNTEAFF. CDR3 nucleotides: TGCAGTGCCGGACAGCCGAACACTGAAGCTTTCTTT.

In this sample, this clone turned up a few times. A read error may produce the germline difference seen at one junction end. Other DNA sequences from this sample encode an identical CDR3 as well. The chain is built from TRBV4-2 and TRBJ2-1; the D gene could be TRBD1 or TRBD2 (6 bases each). The length of the CDR3 is 16 residues. Germline CDR1 reads LGHNA; CDR2 reads YNFKEQ. Here the CDR3 DNA reads TGTGCCAGCAGCGCGGAGGGGGGTACTCGTTACAATGAGCAGTCCTTC. It specifies CASSAEGGTRYNEQSF.

This clone appeared many times. The V gene is TRBV13, the J gene TRBJ2-1, with TRBD2 matching over 14 bases. Germline CDR1 and CDR2: PRHDT and FYEKMQ (reference sequence). V shed 5 bases and J 1 base; nucleotides not matched to a gene: 4. The CDR3 spans 17 residues. As DNA, the CDR3 is TGTGCCAGCAGCGGGACTAGCGGGAGAGGGTCCTACAATGAGCAGTTCTTC. Amino acid sequence: CASSGTSGRGSYNEQFF.

Concerning this clone: A read error may produce the germline difference seen at one junction end. V and J are TRBV10-3 and TRBJ1-1; D uncertain. This CDR3 has 13 residues. CDR1 is ENHRY and CDR2 is SYGVKD in the germline V gene. The CDR3 reads CAIGRTVNTEAFF. DNA for the CDR3: TGCGCCATCGGCAGGACGGTGAACACTGAAGCTTTCTTT.

This clone was seen many times. The V gene is TRBV5-6, the J gene TRBJ1-2; 9 positions agree with TRBD1. The germline gives CDR1 SGHDT, CDR2 YYEEEE. The CDR3 spans 15 residues. The junction had 3 bases not matched to a gene; V was cut back by 3 bases and J by 0 bases. The CDR3 loop reads CASSWTGATNYGYTF. CDR3 nucleotide sequence: TGTGCCAGCAGCTGGACAGGGGCTACTAACTATGGCTACACCTTC.

This clone is termed medium-sized. The rearrangement uses TRBV6-2 or TRBV6-3 and TRBJ1-5; TRBD1 might be the D (5 bases). The germline gives CDR1 MNHEY, CDR2 SVGEGT. Trimming pared 1 base from V and 7 bases from J, leaving 11 bases between. This CDR3 is 14 amino acids long. CDR3 region: CASSYLQGIQPQHF. The CDR3 nucleotides read TGTGCCAGCAGTTACTTGCAGGGAATACAGCCCCAGCATTTT.

The chain has TRBV11-3 and TRBJ1-5; D gene uncertain. CDR3 length: 14 amino acids. The V end lost 4 bases, the J end lost 4 bases, and 11 bases lay between the germline ends. Germline CDR1 reads SGHNT; CDR2 reads YENEEA. The CDR3 loop is CASSSCERNQPQHF. As DNA, the CDR3 is TGTGCCAGCAGCTCCTGTGAAAGGAATCAGCCCCAGCATTTT.